This TCR beta chain was recovered during a study of CD8+CD57+ T cells in acquired aplastic anemia. Across the whole study: Healthy donor sequencing depth: 10 million to 10.8 million CD4+, some 12 million CD8+ reads. Study-wide results and limits: A set of around 30 CD8+ CDR3 sequences was shared between patients and controls, and these sequences appeared highly expressed in patients.

V was cut by 1 base and J by 1 base, with 14 bases left in between. The CDR3 extends over 16 amino acids. Germline V lookup: CDR1 SGHDT, CDR2 YYEEEE. Concerning this clonotype itself: Its target is unknown.

The TCR beta profiling, which covered VDJ combination and CDR3 sequence, was carried out using genomic DNA as the template. TCRdb redid the calling of the reads with MiXCR, one entry per CDR3 protein. The data show around 400,000 distinct CDR3 sequences, 65% to 80% seen once. The sequence derives from a human donor in good health, serving as a control. The chain uses TRBV5-6 and TRBJ1-1, with a tentative D call TRBD1 (5 bases). What was sequenced was sorted CD4+, CD8+, or CD8+CD57+ T cells (not recorded which) from PBMCs. CDR3 sequence reads: CASSLTGLPSNTEAFF. CDR3 nucleotides: TGTGCCAGCAGCTTGACAGGCCTACCTTCGAACACTGAAGCTTTCTTT.